The T cell receptor beta chain described here comes from a study of cytomegalovirus exposure and HLA in healthy donors. Across the study: The approximately 690 first-cohort repertoires and the 100 to 150 validation repertoires shared the same platform, a later analysis reported.

A note on this clone: Its antigen is still unknown.

The repertoire was sequenced with immunoSEQ multiplex PCR; TCRdb's copy has only in-frame clones and lacks some. The sample includes some 250,000 clones, about 92% of them seen just once. The study, taken as a whole, reports: Cytomegalovirus-associated status was assigned to roughly 160 TCR beta chains. In vitro checks showed that a few CMV-associated chains really do target CMV antigens.

The germline gives CDR1 LNHDA, CDR2 SQIVND (reference sequence). V lost 5 bases to trimming and J lost 2 bases, with 12 bases between them. The CDR3 sequence is 15 residues long. This clonotype originated in a woman in her thirties in good health and CMV-seronegative. The material sequenced was PBMCs. The genes are TRBV19 and TRBJ2-2; D remains ambiguous. CDR3 bases: TGTGCCAGTAGTTTCTGGGGTGGTAACACCGGGGAGCTGTTTTTT. It encodes CASSFWGGNTGELFF.